This TCR beta chain emerged from a study of shared clonotypes between healthy human individuals. Clones were sequenced by immunoSEQ multiplex PCR, and TCRdb holds only the in-frame ones, with some missing. The table records over a million clones, 70% to 80% of them present only once. This CDR3 has 15 amino acids. Germline CDR1 reads SEHNR; CDR2 reads FQNEAQ (reference sequence). V trimming: 5 bases; J trimming: 2 bases; junction bases outside the gene matches: 5. The chain is built from TRBV7-9 and TRBJ2-3; TRBD1 aligns across 9 bases. Sequencing was performed on memory CD4+ T cells from PBMCs. Subset: CD45RA-negative fraction. This TCR was sampled from a man aged 18 to 35 in good health. Some clones in this sample may be carry-over from other donors' samples. CDR3 amino acids: CASSRTGDYTDTQYF. The CDR3 DNA reads as TGTGCCAGCAGCCGGACAGGGGACTACACAGATACGCAGTATTTT.